This T cell receptor beta chain was sequenced for a study of blood T cell repertoires in COVID-19. The overall study: T cells, B-cell-depleted T cells, or PBMCs supplied cDNA or gDNA.

Participants, about 18 to 100 years old, spanned under 25 US areas. Authors' processing steps: Amplified reference gene primers provided the basis for estimating nucleated cell counts. Clones were read by immunoSEQ multiplex PCR, and TCRdb kept only the in-frame ones, dropping some. V and J calls and clone size are copied from that table; D and trimming were computed from the DNA. Of about 200,000 clones in the sample, approximately 90% are singletons; the top ten hold around 24%. Germline V gives CDR1 MNHEY, CDR2 SMNVEV (reference sequence). The CDR3 extends over 16 amino acids. The V and J ends lost 0 bases and 5 bases respectively, with 14 bases between them.

The sequence derives from a woman aged 40 to 50 in a cohort exposed to, infected with or recovered from COVID-19 (not recorded which). This chain connects TRBV27 to TRBJ2-1; possibly TRBD2 for D (6 bases). The material sequenced was PBMCs or T cells enriched from blood (not recorded which). The CDR3 loop is CASSLSVVAEHNEQFF. CDR3 DNA: TGTGCCAGCAGTTTATCGGTAGTAGCGGAACACAATGAGCAGTTCTTC.